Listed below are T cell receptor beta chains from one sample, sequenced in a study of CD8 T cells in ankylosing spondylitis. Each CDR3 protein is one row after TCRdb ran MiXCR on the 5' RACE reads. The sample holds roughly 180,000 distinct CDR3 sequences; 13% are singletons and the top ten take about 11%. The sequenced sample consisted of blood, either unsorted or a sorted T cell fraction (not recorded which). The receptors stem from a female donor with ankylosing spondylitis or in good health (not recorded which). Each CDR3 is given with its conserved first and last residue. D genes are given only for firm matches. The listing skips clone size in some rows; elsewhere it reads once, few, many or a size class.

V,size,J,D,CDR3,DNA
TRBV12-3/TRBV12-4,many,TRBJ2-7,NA,CASSPLGGPSYEQYF,TGTGCCAGCAGTCCACTAGGGGGTCCCTCCTACGAGCAGTACTTC
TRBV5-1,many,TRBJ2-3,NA,CASREGRSTDTQYF,TGCGCCAGCAGAGAGGGGCGAAGTACAGATACGCAGTATTTT
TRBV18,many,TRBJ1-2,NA,CASSPPNTGRANYGYTF,TGTGCCAGCTCACCGCCTAACACAGGCCGAGCTAACTATGGCTACACCTTC
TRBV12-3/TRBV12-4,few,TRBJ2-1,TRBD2,CASSLSEGMGGRASEQFF,TGTGCCAGCAGTTTGTCGGAAGGAATGGGGGGGAGGGCAAGTGAGCAGTTCTTC
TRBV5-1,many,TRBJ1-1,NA,CASSLGQGLTEAFF,TGCGCCAGCAGCTTGGGGCAGGGCCTCACTGAAGCTTTCTTT
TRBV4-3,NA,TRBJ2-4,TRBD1,CASSQRTGAKNIQYF,TGCGCCAGCAGCCAGAGGACAGGGGCCAAAAACATTCAGTACTTC
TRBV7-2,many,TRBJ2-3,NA,CASSRTATSRTDTQYF,TGTGCCAGCAGCAGAACGGCGACTAGTAGGACAGATACGCAGTATTTT
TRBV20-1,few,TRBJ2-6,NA,CSARAGLGTGANVLTF,TGCAGTGCTAGAGCCGGGCTGGGGACTGGGGCCAACGTCCTGACTTTC
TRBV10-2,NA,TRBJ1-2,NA,CASSEPYNYGYTF,TGCGCCAGCAGTGAGCCCTATAACTATGGCTACACCTTC
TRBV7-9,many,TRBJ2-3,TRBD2,CASSSAGGPQDTQYF,TGTGCCAGCAGCTCAGCGGGAGGGCCCCAAGATACGCAGTATTTT
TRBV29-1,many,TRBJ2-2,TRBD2,CSVEVRSGTNTGELFF,TGCAGCGTTGAAGTGAGGAGCGGGACGAACACCGGGGAGCTGTTTTTT
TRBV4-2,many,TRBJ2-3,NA,CASSQELTDTQYF,TGTGCCAGCAGCCAAGAGTTGACAGATACGCAGTATTTT
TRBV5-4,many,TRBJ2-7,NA,CASSPGRFFYEQYF,TGTGCCAGCAGCCCGGGCAGGTTTTTCTACGAGCAGTACTTC
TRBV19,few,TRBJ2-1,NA,CASSIEIAVGSGEQFF,TGTGCCAGTAGTATAGAGATAGCGGTGGGGTCCGGTGAGCAGTTCTTC
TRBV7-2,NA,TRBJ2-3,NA,CASSQNSRDTQYF,TGTGCCAGCAGCCAGAATAGCCGGGATACGCAGTATTTT
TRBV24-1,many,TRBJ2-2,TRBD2,CATRGSGLAGARTGELFF,TGTGCCACCAGAGGCTCGGGACTAGCGGGAGCCAGGACCGGGGAGCTGTTTTTT
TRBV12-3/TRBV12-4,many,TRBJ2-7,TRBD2,CASSGGLAWDEQYF,TGTGCCAGCAGCGGGGGACTAGCTTGGGACGAGCAGTACTTC
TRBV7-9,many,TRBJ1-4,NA,CASSQQGEKLFF,TGTGCCAGCAGTCAACAGGGAGAAAAACTGTTTTTT
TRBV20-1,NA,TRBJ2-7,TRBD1,CSVQAGTGAYEQYF,TGCAGTGTGCAGGCCGGGACAGGGGCCTACGAGCAGTACTTC
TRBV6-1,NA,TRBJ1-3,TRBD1,CASRRTGETGNTIYF,TGTGCCAGCAGGCGGACAGGGGAAACTGGAAACACCATATATTTT
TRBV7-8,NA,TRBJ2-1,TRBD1,CASSTLSDRGRGEQFF,TGTGCCAGCAGCACCTTGTCGGACAGGGGGCGCGGGGAGCAGTTCTTC
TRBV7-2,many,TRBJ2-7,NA,CASSFTSSYEQYF,TGTGCCAGCAGCTTTACGAGCTCCTACGAGCAGTACTTC
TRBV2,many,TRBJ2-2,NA,CASSEQTIRTGELFF,TGTGCCAGCAGTGAACAGACTATCCGCACCGGGGAGCTGTTTTTT
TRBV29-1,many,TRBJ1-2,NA,CSVEGLGRGDGYTF,TGCAGCGTTGAGGGGCTTGGCAGGGGCGATGGCTACACCTTC
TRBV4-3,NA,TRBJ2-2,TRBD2,CASSRGGRAGSGELFF,TGCGCCAGCAGCCGTGGCGGGAGGGCCGGGAGCGGGGAGCTGTTTTTT
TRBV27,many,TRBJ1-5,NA,CASSLSRGGNQPQHF,TGTGCCAGCAGTTTATCACGGGGAGGCAATCAGCCCCAGCATTTT
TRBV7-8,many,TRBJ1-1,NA,CASSLGPSWGSEAFF,TGTGCCAGCAGCTTGGGTCCCAGTTGGGGCTCTGAAGCTTTCTTT
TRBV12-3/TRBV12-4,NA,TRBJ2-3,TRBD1,CASSLALGQGTDTQYF,TGTGCCAGCAGTTTAGCGCTAGGACAGGGGACAGATACGCAGTATTTT
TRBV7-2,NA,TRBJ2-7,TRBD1,CASSPDRGQYEQYF,TGTGCCAGCAGCCCAGACAGGGGTCAGTACGAGCAGTACTTC
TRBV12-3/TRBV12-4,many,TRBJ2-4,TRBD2,CASSEQSGLGNIQYF,TGTGCCAGCAGTGAACAATCGGGACTAGGGAACATTCAGTACTTC
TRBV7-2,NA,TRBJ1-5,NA,CASSVLIGPSNQPQHF,TGTGCCAGCAGCGTGCTTATAGGACCTAGCAATCAGCCCCAGCATTTT